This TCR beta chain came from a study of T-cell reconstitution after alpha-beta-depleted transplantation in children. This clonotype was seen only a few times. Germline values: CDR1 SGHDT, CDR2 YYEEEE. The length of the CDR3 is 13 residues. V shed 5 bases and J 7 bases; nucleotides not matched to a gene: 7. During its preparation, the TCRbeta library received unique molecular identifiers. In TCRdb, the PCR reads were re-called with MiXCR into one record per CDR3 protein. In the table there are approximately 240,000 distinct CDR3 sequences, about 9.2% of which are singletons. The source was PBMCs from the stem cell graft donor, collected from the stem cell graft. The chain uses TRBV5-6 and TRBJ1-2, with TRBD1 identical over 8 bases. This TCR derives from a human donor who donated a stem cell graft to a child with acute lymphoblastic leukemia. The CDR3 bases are TGTGCCAGCAGTCTGACAGGGGTTTTTGGCTACACCTTC. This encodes CASSLTGVFGYTF.